The 4 T cell receptor beta chains in this list originate from one sample, sequenced in a study of blood T cell repertoires in COVID-19. Produced via immunoSEQ multiplex PCR; TCRdb's table is partial and in-frame only. The sample carries 160,000 or so clones, around 80% recorded once. The sequenced sample consisted of peripheral blood. The origin of the receptors is a woman aged 45-65 years with acute or convalescent COVID-19.

This chain uses TRBV29-1 with TRBJ2-3; no clear D. The CDR3 sequence is 13 residues long. Per the germline V gene, CDR1 is SQVTM and CDR2 is ANQGSEA. Trimming took off 3 bases at V and 2 bases at J, with 9 bases between the two ends. CDR3 sequence (DNA): TGCAGCGTTGACAGGTTAATCACAGATACGCAGTATTTT. This encodes CSVDRLITDTQYF.

The chain uses TRBV24-1 and TRBJ2-1; D possibly corresponds to TRBD1 (6 bases). Trimming shortened V by 3 bases and J by 5 bases, and 10 bases separated the two germline ends. From germline, CDR1 is KGHDR and CDR2 SFDVKD. The CDR3 consists of 14 residues. The CDR3 sequence: CATSDPRQDNEQFF. The CDR3 region has the DNA TGTGCCACCAGTGATCCCCGACAGGACAATGAGCAGTTCTTC.

The genes are TRBV12-3 or TRBV12-4 and TRBJ2-7, with D unresolved. The ends were cut back, 7 bases at V and 1 base at J, with 11 bases in the middle. CDR3 length: 13 residues. DNA of the CDR3: TGTGCCAGCATGGTGCACGGGTCCTACGAGCAGTACTTC. Translated, it gives CASMVHGSYEQYF.

The chain is built from TRBV28 and TRBJ1-6; 7 bases agree with TRBD1. Germline V gene sequence: CDR1 MDHEN, CDR2 SYDVKM. J lost 7 bases, V lost 7 bases, and 4 bases had no gene match. The CDR3 covers 13 residues. The CDR3 loop is CASNRDRNSPLHF. The CDR3 nucleotides read TGTGCCAGCAACCGGGACAGAAATTCACCCCTCCACTTT.